Each of the 14 T cell receptor beta chains below was sequenced from the same sample in a study of a mutant IDH1 vaccine in newly diagnosed glioma listed by TCRdb under 2021. No antigen is known for these receptors. The sample's time point, from its label and the paper: week 47, end of study. Every vaccine dose consisted of 300 ug of a 20-mer mutant IDH1 peptide in Montanide, administered subcutaneously together with topical imiquimod. Library generation was performed with the immunoSEQ multiplex PCR assay. In TCRdb, the immuneACCESS table is reduced to in-frame sequences with V and J assigned. These tables do not hold every clone; where another copy was compared, an unresolved V gene accounts for under half, and the others remain unexplained. This sample is represented by roughly 46,000 clones; 84% of them were singletons. Together, the top ten hold 3.5% to 5.5% of the sample. The sequences come from PBMCs, collected from a glioma patient whose treatment included an IDH1 peptide vaccine. The source is a woman younger than 45 with glioma. Some clones in this sample may be carry-over from other donors' samples.

The V call is TRBV6-6, the J call TRBJ1-2; TRBD1 agrees at 7 bases. Germline lookup yields CDR1 MNHNY and CDR2 SVGAGI (reference sequence). J was trimmed by 3 bases and V by 6 bases; bases with no gene match: 7. CDR3 length: 14 residues. The CDR3 nucleotides are TGTGCCAGCAGACCCCGGGACAGCCACTATGGCTACACCTTC. This sequence encodes CASRPRDSHYGYTF.

This clone turned up a few times. The V and J genes are TRBV10-3 and TRBJ1-1, with D hard to call. The CDR3 spans 14 residues. Germline-derived CDR1 and CDR2 are ENHRY and SYGVKD. V shed 7 bases and J shed 0 bases, with 12 bases lying between them. CDR3: CAITRDGMNTEAFF. The CDR3 DNA follows: TGTGCCATCACCCGCGACGGAATGAACACTGAAGCTTTCTTT.

This clone was observed once. The V gene is TRBV7-2, the J gene TRBJ1-1, with a weak D call TRBD1 (5 bases). V was shortened by 2 bases and J by 2 bases, with 15 bases between the two germline ends. Per the germline V gene, CDR1 is SGHTA and CDR2 is FQGNSA. This CDR3 spans 16 amino acids. The CDR3 nucleotides read TGTGCCAGCAGCTTATTTCGGGACCCGTCAAACACTGAAGCTTTCTTT. Translation gives CASSLFRDPSNTEAFF.

This clone was seen more than once but under ten times. V is TRBV5-4 and J is TRBJ1-1, with unresolved D. The length of the CDR3 is 12 residues. The ends were cut back, 2 bases at V and 6 bases at J, with 8 bases in the middle. Germline V CDR1 and CDR2: SGHNT, YYREEE (reference sequence). CDR3 coding DNA: TGTGCCAGCAGCTTCGGAGAAGCTGAAGCTTTCTTT. Translated: CASSFGEAEAFF.

The chain recombines TRBV2 with TRBJ2-2; no clear D gene. Between the trimmed V and J ends, which lost 1 base and 1 base, there was a span of 4 bases. Germline V gene sequence: CDR1 SNHLY, CDR2 FYNNEI. The CDR3 is made up of 14 amino acids. CDR3 loop: CASSEEGNTGELFF. CDR3 DNA sequence: TGTGCCAGCAGTGAAGAGGGGAACACCGGGGAGCTGTTTTTT.

This chain uses TRBV27 with TRBJ2-7; D is uncertain. CDR3 length: 15 amino acids. V lost 3 bases and J 2 bases, leaving 14 bases between the germline ends. Germline loops: CDR1 MNHEY, CDR2 SMNVEV (reference sequence). The CDR3 DNA is TGTGCCAGCAGTTTTATCGGCACGGGCGCCTACGAGCAGTACTTC. Protein product: CASSFIGTGAYEQYF.

This clone has only a few counts. The chain has TRBV11-2 and TRBJ1-2, with a weak D call TRBD1 (6 bases). The V and J ends lost 1 base and 3 bases respectively, with 9 bases between them. This CDR3 is built from 14 residues. CDR1 is SGHAT and CDR2 is FQNNGV in the germline V gene. CDR3 protein: CASSLGRGDYGYTF. CDR3 DNA sequence: TGTGCCAGCAGCTTAGGCAGGGGAGACTATGGCTACACCTTC.

The rearrangement links TRBV5-6 to TRBJ2-7, with D tentatively TRBD2 (6 bases). CDR1 and CDR2 (germline): SGHDT, YYEEEE. V was pared by 0 bases and J by 4 bases, with 8 bases between. There are 13 residues in the CDR3. The CDR3 nucleotides read TGTGCCAGCAGCTTGGGGGCGGGGTACGAGCAGTACTTC. Its protein product is CASSLGAGYEQYF. The full variable domain, its missing parts supplied by reference TRBV5-6 and TRBJ2-7, is DAGVTQSPTHLIKTRGQQVTLRCSPKSGHDTVSWYQQALGQGPQFIFQYYEEEERQRGNFPDRFSGHQFPNYSSELNVNALLLGDSALYLCASSLGAGYEQYFGPGTRLTVT.

This chain joins TRBV30 and TRBJ2-7; D possibly corresponds to TRBD2 (6 bases). Looked up from germline, CDR1 is GTSNPN and CDR2 is SVGIG (reference sequence). CDR3 size: 14 residues. Trimming pared 3 bases from V and 5 bases from J, leaving 17 bases between. CDR3 sequence (DNA): TGTGCCTGGAGCGGTAGGCTAGCGTTCCACGAGCAGTACTTC. Residues: CAWSGRLAFHEQYF.

This clone was detected only once. The chain has TRBV30 and TRBJ2-1, with D unresolved. The V gene lost 5 bases and the J gene lost 8 bases, with 10 bases spanning the gap. Germline loops: CDR1 GTSNPN, CDR2 SVGIG (reference sequence). The CDR3 is 11 amino acids. CDR3 bases: TGTGCCTGGGTTGAGAGTTATGAGCAGTTCTTC. Protein sequence: CAWVESYEQFF.

J is TRBJ2-3 and V is TRBV2, with TRBD1 matching 9 bases. The CDR3 totals 15 residues. Trimming at V came to 5 bases and at J to 3 bases, leaving 6 bases not matched to a gene. Germline V gene data show CDR1 as SNHLY and CDR2 as FYNNEI. The CDR3 coding sequence is TGTGCCAGCAGTCTAGGGACAGGGCAGACAGATACGCAGTATTTT. Translation gives CASSLGTGQTDTQYF.

This chain joins TRBV13 and TRBJ2-3, with D possibly matching TRBD2 (6 bases). The length of the CDR3 is 16 residues. The V and J ends lost 4 bases and 4 bases respectively, with 18 bases between them. Germline CDR1 and CDR2: PRHDT and FYEKMQ (reference sequence). CDR3 residues: CASSWGVGERADTQYF. The CDR3 DNA reads as TGTGCCAGCAGCTGGGGTGTGGGGGAGCGGGCAGATACGCAGTATTTT.

This sequence joins TRBV5-8 and TRBJ1-5; D is unresolved. CDR1 and CDR2 from the germline V gene are SGHTS and YDEGEE. V dropped 0 bases and J dropped 3 bases, with 10 bases sitting between them. CDR3 length equals 15 residues. In DNA form, the CDR3 reads TGTGCCAGCAGCTTGGAAGGTTCAGCCAATCAGCCCCAGCATTTT. Translating gives CASSLEGSANQPQHF.

The rearrangement links TRBV27 to TRBJ2-5; 10 bases map to TRBD2. CDR1 is MNHEY, CDR2 SMNVEV, per germline (reference sequence). The CDR3 runs to 14 residues. V lost 4 bases and J lost 3; bases outside the gene matches: 2. The CDR3 protein is CASSSLAGKETQYF. CDR3 nucleotide sequence: TGTGCCAGCAGTTCACTAGCGGGAAAAGAGACCCAGTACTTC.